In its sample, the clone carrying this T cell receptor (beta chain) was seen a few times. Trimming stripped 3 bases from V and 7 bases from J, with 11 bases between. Germline values: CDR1 SGDLS, CDR2 YYNGEE. The CDR3 is 12 residues long. The record originates from a study of CD8 T cells in ankylosing spondylitis. From the 5' RACE reads, TCRdb called clonotypes with MiXCR, one entry per CDR3 protein. The sample contains 150,000 to 200,000 distinct CDR3 sequences, 9.5% to 15% of which appear only once. The sequence was collected from a male donor with ankylosing spondylitis or in good health (not recorded which). Specimen: blood, either unsorted or a sorted T cell fraction (not recorded which). The J gene is TRBJ2-7, the V gene TRBV9; D unresolved. The CDR3 is CASSAWGGEQYF. As DNA, the CDR3 is TGTGCCAGCAGCGCCTGGGGTGGGGAGCAGTACTTC.